This entry features one TCR beta chain sequence. The target antigen is unknown. The sample comes from a study of T cell repertoires in cytomegalovirus infection. Study-level background: It was the public TCR beta signatures that indicated both CMV infection and matching HLA type.

TCRdb independently ran MiXCR on the reads; one entry per CDR3 protein. The sample includes some 240,000 distinct CDR3 sequences, 15% to 20% seen only once; the top ten take around 43%. Germline V CDR1 and CDR2: DFQATT, SNEGSKA (reference sequence). The CDR3 is 18 amino acids. Trimming cost V 2 bases and J 2 bases; bases outside gene matches: 15. Whole-study results and caveats: Dominating the ex vivo response were HLA-C-restricted CMV-specific TCR beta clonotypes.

The sample was CD8+ T cells from PBMCs. The V call is TRBV20-1, the J call TRBJ2-7; TRBD2 agrees at 10 bases. This clonotype was obtained from a human donor in good health (CMV status not recorded). Some clones in this sample may be carry-over from other donors' samples. CDR3 DNA sequence: TGCAGTGCTAGATTCCTAGCGGGGGAGATGACTCATCCCTACGAGCAGTACTTC. This sequence encodes CSARFLAGEMTHPYEQYF.